The 20 T cell receptor beta chains reported below all come from one sample, sequenced in a study of cytomegalovirus exposure and HLA in healthy donors listed by TCRdb under 2017. The library was built by means of the immunoSEQ multiplex PCR assay. The table comes from immuneACCESS by way of TCRdb, which keeps in-frame sequences with V and J called. Part of the clones is missing from these tables; in studies checked, under half for an unresolved V gene and the rest for unknown reasons. In all, the sample holds under 200,000 clones, and 81% of those were seen once. The leading ten clones occupy roughly 1.2% of the sample. The sample taken for sequencing was PBMCs. The origin of the receptors is a woman between 25 and 40 years old in good health and CMV-seronegative.

This chain joins TRBV18 and TRBJ2-7; the match to TRBD2 covers 12 bases. V gave up 4 bases and J gave up 2 bases; unmatched junction bases: 3. This CDR3 spans 15 amino acids. The germline V gene has CDR1 KGHSH and CDR2 LQKENI. The CDR3 protein is CASSRTSGGPYEQYF. The CDR3 DNA sequence: TGTGCCAGCTCACGTACTAGCGGGGGGCCCTACGAGCAGTACTTC.

This clone was counted a few times. This sequence joins TRBV5-1 and TRBJ2-5; D uncertain. Trimming shortened V by 2 bases and J by 5 bases, and 10 bases separated the two germline ends. In germline, CDR1 is SGHRS, CDR2 YFSETQ. This CDR3 has 13 residues. The CDR3 bases are TGCGCCAGCAGCTTCTTCCACGGGGAGACCCAGTACTTC. This translates into CASSFFHGETQYF.

This chain connects TRBV5-1 to TRBJ1-6, with a possible D match to TRBD1 (6 bases). Germline CDR1 reads SGHRS; CDR2 reads YFSETQ. Between the trimmed V and J ends, which lost 0 bases and 2 bases, there was a span of 12 bases. The CDR3 contains 17 residues. The CDR3: CASSLVAGVTYNSPLHF. DNA for the CDR3: TGCGCCAGCAGCTTGGTGGCAGGGGTAACCTATAATTCACCCCTCCACTTT.

The V gene is TRBV18, the J gene TRBJ2-7, with 10 bases matching TRBD1. Germline CDR1 KGHSH, CDR2 LQKENI. V lost 2 bases to trimming and J lost 4 bases; unmatched junction nucleotides: 5. The CDR3 is 15 amino acids. This CDR3 is CASSPGTGEKYEQYF. The CDR3 nucleotides are TGTGCCAGCTCACCAGGGACAGGGGAAAAGTACGAGCAGTACTTC.

The chain links TRBV18 to TRBJ1-3; a possible D gene is TRBD1 (6 bases). The V end lost 3 bases, the J end lost 0 bases, and 12 bases lay between the germline ends. The CDR3 has 16 amino acids. The germline V gene has CDR1 KGHSH and CDR2 LQKENI. As DNA, the CDR3 is TGTGCCAGCTCACCCCAAACAGGGTTCTCTGGAAACACCATATATTTT. It specifies CASSPQTGFSGNTIYF.

CDR3 residues: CASSFAGQGLDEQYF. The CDR3 coding sequence is TGCGCCAGCAGCTTCGCGGGACAGGGGTTAGACGAGCAGTACTTC. V usage is TRBV5-1 and J usage is TRBJ2-7; 10 positions agree with TRBD1. Per germline, CDR1 SGHRS and CDR2 YFSETQ. V shed 2 bases and J 5 bases; nucleotides not matched to a gene: 7. The CDR3 is 15 amino acids.

This chain links TRBV12-5 with TRBJ2-3, with D possibly TRBD1 on 6 matching bases. CDR1 LGHNT and CDR2 FRNRAP come from the germline V gene. Trimming stripped 5 bases from V and 6 bases from J, with 18 bases between. CDR3 length equals 15 residues. The CDR3 DNA reads TGTGCTAGTGGTCCCTCAGGGGCCTCAGGGGATACGCAGTATTTT. Protein sequence: CASGPSGASGDTQYF.

The rearrangement links TRBV18 to TRBJ1-1; D is perhaps TRBD1 (5 bases). The CDR3 contains 15 residues. V was pared by 1 base and J by 0 bases, with 9 bases between. Looked up from germline, CDR1 is KGHSH and CDR2 is LQKENI. Here the CDR3 DNA reads TGTGCCAGCTCACCACTGACAGCACTGAACACTGAAGCTTTCTTT. Its protein is CASSPLTALNTEAFF.

CDR3 bases: TGTGCCAGCAGCCCTACAGGGACCGCAAGCTCCTACGAGCAGTACTTC. It specifies CASSPTGTASSYEQYF. The chain recombines TRBV11-2 with TRBJ2-7, with D tentatively TRBD1 (6 bases). Germline V gene lookup returns CDR1 SGHAT and CDR2 FQNNGV. With 5 bases removed from V and 0 bases from J, the gap between germline ends came to 17 bases. The CDR3 runs to 16 residues. Full variable domain (remainder filled in from reference TRBV11-2 and TRBJ2-7): EAGVAQSPRYKIIEKRQSVAFWCNPISGHATLYWYQQILGQGPKLLIQFQNNGVVDDSQLPKDRFSAERLKGVDSTLKIQPAKLEDSAVYLCASSPTGTASSYEQYFGPGTRLTVT.

This chain links TRBV5-1 with TRBJ2-7, with a tentative D call TRBD2 (6 bases). The CDR3 is 16 amino acids. Trimming shortened V by 4 bases and J by 4 bases, and 21 bases separated the two germline ends. The germline CDR1 and CDR2 sequences are SGHRS and YFSETQ. The CDR3 nucleotides read TGCGCCAGCAGCAAAAGGGACTCACCAACTAGTTACGAGCAGTACTTC. It is translated as CASSKRDSPTSYEQYF.

The chain links TRBV27 to TRBJ2-5, with D hard to call. Trimming removed 10 bases from V and 3 bases from J, with 12 bases in between. CDR1 and CDR2 (germline): MNHEY, SMNVEV (reference sequence). This CDR3 comprises 12 residues. This CDR3 reads CATRTEKETQYF. Here the CDR3 DNA reads TGTGCCACCAGAACAGAAAAAGAGACCCAGTACTTC.

The sample holds a few counts of this clone. The V call is TRBV6-1, the J call TRBJ1-2; D gene uncertain. V shed 3 bases and J shed 1 base, with 3 bases lying between them. Germline assignment: CDR1 MNHNS and CDR2 SASEGT. The CDR3 has 12 residues. Written as DNA, the CDR3 is TGTGCCAGCAGTGACTATAACTATGGCTACACCTTC. This gives the protein CASSDYNYGYTF.

The genes are TRBV10-3 and TRBJ1-1, with D maybe TRBD1 (5 bases). V dropped 7 bases and J dropped 0 bases, with 9 bases sitting between them. Germline V lookup: CDR1 ENHRY, CDR2 SYGVKD. This CDR3 has 13 amino acids. The CDR3 here is CAIKTEVNTEAFF. CDR3 DNA sequence: TGTGCCATCAAGACAGAAGTGAACACTGAAGCTTTCTTT.

The chain couples TRBV19 to TRBJ2-2, with D possibly TRBD2 on 5 matching bases. Germline V lookup: CDR1 LNHDA, CDR2 SQIVND (reference sequence). V gave up 5 bases and J gave up 11 bases, with 12 bases separating them. The CDR3 contains 12 residues. The CDR3 nucleotides are TGTGCCAGTAGTTTTGCGGGCCGTGAGCTGTTTTTT. Translated: CASSFAGRELFF.

The chain carries TRBV5-1 and TRBJ1-3; D not resolved. CDR3 length: 15 amino acids. The V end lost 0 bases, the J end lost 1 base, and 8 bases lay between the germline ends. CDR1 and CDR2 (germline): SGHRS, YFSETQ. CDR3 bases: TGCGCCAGCAGCTTGGGGACTGATTCTGGAAACACCATATATTTT. Amino acid sequence: CASSLGTDSGNTIYF.

The chain uses TRBV5-8 and TRBJ2-3, with D perhaps TRBD2 (6 bases). From germline, CDR1 is SGHTS and CDR2 YDEGEE. CDR3 length: 14 residues. Trimming stripped 4 bases from V and 3 bases from J, with 12 bases between. Here the CDR3 DNA reads TGTGCCAGCAGCGGGTGGGGGAGGACAGATACGCAGTATTTT. Protein sequence: CASSGWGRTDTQYF.

The V and J genes are TRBV7-9 and TRBJ2-7; a possible D gene is TRBD1 (6 bases). The germline gives CDR1 SEHNR, CDR2 FQNEAQ (reference sequence). Trimming took off 7 bases at V and 5 bases at J, with 9 bases between the two ends. This CDR3 is 11 amino acids long. Here the CDR3 reads CASKGGDEQYF. CDR3 bases: TGTGCCAGCAAAGGGGGAGACGAGCAGTACTTC.

The chain joins TRBV30 to TRBJ1-1, with a weak D call TRBD1 (6 bases). CDR3 size: 12 residues. Germline CDR1 reads GTSNPN; CDR2 reads SVGIG (reference sequence). The V end lost 6 bases, the J end lost 5 bases, and 13 bases lay between the germline ends. The DNA for the CDR3 is TGTGCCTGCAACAGGGATAGTACTGAAGCTTTCTTT. Translation: CACNRDSTEAFF.

The J gene is TRBJ1-5, the V gene TRBV28; 11 nucleotides line up with TRBD1. The V gene's germline CDR1 is MDHEN and CDR2 SYDVKM. After removal of 5 bases from V and 7 bases from J, the junction contained 13 bases not matched to a gene. CDR3 size: 17 residues. The CDR3 nucleotides are TGTGCCAGCAGTACACCCGGGACAGGGGGGTTCCGACAGCCCCAGCATTTT. It codes for CASSTPGTGGFRQPQHF.

The rearrangement uses TRBV13 and TRBJ2-7; D unresolved. This CDR3 comprises 14 residues. V shed 0 bases and J shed 7 bases, with 13 bases lying between them. Germline loops: CDR1 PRHDT, CDR2 FYEKMQ (reference sequence). CDR3 region: CASSLGDSPGEQYF. The CDR3 bases are TGTGCCAGCAGCTTAGGAGACTCGCCCGGGGAGCAGTACTTC. Variable domain in full (rest from reference TRBV13 and TRBJ2-7): AAGVIQSPRHLIKEKRETATLKCYPIPRHDTVYWYQQGPGQDPQFLISFYEKMQSDKGSIPDRFSAQQFSDYHSELNMSSLELGDSALYFCASSLGDSPGEQYFGPGTRLTVT.